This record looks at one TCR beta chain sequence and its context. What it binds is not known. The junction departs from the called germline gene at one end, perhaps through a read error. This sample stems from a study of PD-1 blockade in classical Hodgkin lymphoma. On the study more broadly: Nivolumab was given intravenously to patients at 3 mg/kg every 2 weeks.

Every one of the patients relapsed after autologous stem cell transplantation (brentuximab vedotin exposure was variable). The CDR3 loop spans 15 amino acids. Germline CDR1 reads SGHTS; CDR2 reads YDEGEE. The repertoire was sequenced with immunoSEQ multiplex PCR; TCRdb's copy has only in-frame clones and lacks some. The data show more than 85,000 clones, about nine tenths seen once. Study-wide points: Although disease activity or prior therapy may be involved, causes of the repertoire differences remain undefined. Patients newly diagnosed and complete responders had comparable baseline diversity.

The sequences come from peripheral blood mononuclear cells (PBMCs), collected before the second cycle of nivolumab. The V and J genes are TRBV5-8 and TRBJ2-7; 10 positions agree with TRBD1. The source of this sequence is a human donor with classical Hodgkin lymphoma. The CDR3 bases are TGTGCCAGCATAAAGATTAGGGGACAGGGGTACGGGCAGTACTTC. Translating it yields CASIKIRGQGYGQYF.